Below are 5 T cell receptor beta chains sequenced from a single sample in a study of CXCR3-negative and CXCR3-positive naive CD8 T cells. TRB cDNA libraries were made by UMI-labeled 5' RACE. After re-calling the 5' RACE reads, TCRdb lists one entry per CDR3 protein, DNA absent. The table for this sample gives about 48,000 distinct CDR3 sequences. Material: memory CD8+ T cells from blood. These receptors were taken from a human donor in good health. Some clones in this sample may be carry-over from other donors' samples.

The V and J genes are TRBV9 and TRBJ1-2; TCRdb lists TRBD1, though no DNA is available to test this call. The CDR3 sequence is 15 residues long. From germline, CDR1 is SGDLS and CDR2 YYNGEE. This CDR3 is CASSVTGLRGDGYTF. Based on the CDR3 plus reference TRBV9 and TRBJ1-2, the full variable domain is DSGVTQTPKHLITATGQRVTLRCSPRSGDLSVYWYQQSLDQGLQFLIQYYNGEERAKGNILERFSAQQFPDLHSELNLSSLELGDSALYFCASSVTGLRGDGYTFGSGTRLTVV.

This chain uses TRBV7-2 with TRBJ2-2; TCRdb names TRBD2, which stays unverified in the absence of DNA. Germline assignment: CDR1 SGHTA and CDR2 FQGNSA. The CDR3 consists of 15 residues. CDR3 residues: CASEAGGPQTGELFF.

CDR3 loop: CASSQRSGASYEQYF. The rearrangement joins TRBV4-3 to TRBJ2-7; no DNA is available, so the TRBD2 call from TCRdb remains unchecked. CDR1 is LGHNA and CDR2 is YSLEER in the germline V gene. CDR3 size: 15 residues.

CDR3 region: CSVETDKPYEQYF. The V and J genes are TRBV29-1 and TRBJ2-7; with no DNA, the TCRdb D assignment of TRBD1 cannot be verified. The CDR3 runs to 13 residues. CDR1 is SQVTM, CDR2 ANQGSEA, per germline.

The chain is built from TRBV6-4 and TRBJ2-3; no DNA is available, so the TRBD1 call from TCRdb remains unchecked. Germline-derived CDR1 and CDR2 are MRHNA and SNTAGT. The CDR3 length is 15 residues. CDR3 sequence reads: CASSTGTGGTDTQYF.